This is a list of T cell receptor beta chains from one sample in a study of PD-1 blockade in classical Hodgkin lymphoma. Clones were sequenced by immunoSEQ multiplex PCR, and TCRdb holds only the in-frame ones, with some missing. Counted here are roughly 42,000 clones, around three quarters occurring once; the ten biggest clones make up 20% to 25%. The sequenced sample was peripheral blood mononuclear cells (PBMCs), obtained at baseline. The source of these receptors is a human donor with classical Hodgkin lymphoma. The CDR3 runs from the conserved cysteine through the conserved F or W. A D gene is named only where the DNA matches it firmly. Part of the rows lack a size; the others show once, few, many or a class for expanded clones.

d_gene: -
j_gene: TRBJ1-1
abundance: -
v_gene: TRBV4-3
CDR3aa: CASSQEAGRMGEAFF
CDR3nt: TGCGCCAGCAGCCAAGAAGCGGGACGAATGGGTGAAGCTTTCTTT

d_gene: TRBD2
j_gene: TRBJ2-5
abundance: -
v_gene: TRBV7-2
CDR3aa: CASSLGAGGGETQYF
CDR3nt: TGTGCCAGCAGCTTAGGAGCGGGAGGAGGAGAGACCCAGTACTTC

d_gene: TRBD1
j_gene: TRBJ1-1
abundance: few
v_gene: TRBV30
CDR3aa: CACRTGNTEAFF
CDR3nt: TGTGCCTGCCGGACAGGGAACACTGAAGCTTTCTTT

d_gene: -
j_gene: TRBJ2-3
abundance: -
v_gene: TRBV7-9
CDR3aa: CASTNTDTQYF
CDR3nt: TGTGCCAGCACCAACACAGATACGCAGTATTTT

d_gene: -
j_gene: TRBJ1-1
abundance: -
v_gene: TRBV29-1
CDR3aa: CSVNPRGTEAFF
CDR3nt: TGCAGCGTCAATCCACGGGGCACTGAAGCTTTCTTT

d_gene: TRBD2
j_gene: TRBJ2-7
abundance: few
v_gene: TRBV2
CDR3aa: CASSALAGGHEQYF
CDR3nt: TGTGCCAGCAGCGCTCTAGCGGGGGGACACGAGCAGTACTTC

d_gene: -
j_gene: TRBJ1-5
abundance: -
v_gene: TRBV4-2
CDR3aa: CASSQVGLQGSQPQHF
CDR3nt: TGTGCCAGCAGCCAAGTGGGACTTCAGGGGTCGCAGCCCCAGCATTTT

d_gene: TRBD1
j_gene: TRBJ2-7
abundance: -
v_gene: TRBV5-4
CDR3aa: CASTPGQGLFSYEQYF
CDR3nt: TGTGCCAGCACCCCTGGACAGGGTCTATTTTCCTACGAGCAGTACTTC

d_gene: -
j_gene: TRBJ1-5
abundance: -
v_gene: TRBV19
CDR3aa: CASSIVVSGPNSNQPQHF
CDR3nt: TGTGCCAGTAGTATTGTGGTCTCGGGCCCTAATAGCAATCAGCCCCAGCATTTT

d_gene: TRBD2
j_gene: TRBJ2-2
abundance: -
v_gene: TRBV28
CDR3aa: CASSFLGLAGTGELFF
CDR3nt: TGTGCCAGCAGTTTCCTCGGACTAGCGGGCACCGGGGAGCTGTTTTTT

d_gene: TRBD1
j_gene: TRBJ1-2
abundance: -
v_gene: TRBV19
CDR3aa: CASSPIRQGRSYGYTF
CDR3nt: TGTGCCAGTAGTCCAATCCGACAGGGGAGGAGCTATGGCTACACCTTC

d_gene: -
j_gene: TRBJ2-7
abundance: -
v_gene: TRBV5-1
CDR3aa: CASSLFREESGYTYEQYF
CDR3nt: TGCGCCAGCAGCTTATTCAGAGAGGAGAGCGGATATACCTACGAGCAGTACTTC

d_gene: -
j_gene: TRBJ2-2
abundance: -
v_gene: TRBV9
CDR3aa: CASSVEPGNTGELFF
CDR3nt: TGTGCCAGCAGCGTAGAACCAGGGAACACCGGGGAGCTGTTTTTT

d_gene: -
j_gene: TRBJ2-2
abundance: -
v_gene: TRBV7-2
CDR3aa: CASSPSLTNTGELFF
CDR3nt: TGTGCCAGCAGCCCTAGCCTTACGAACACCGGGGAGCTGTTTTTT

d_gene: -
j_gene: TRBJ2-2
abundance: few
v_gene: TRBV5-1
CDR3aa: CASSSGLSTGELFF
CDR3nt: TGCGCCAGCAGCTCCGGACTAAGCACCGGGGAGCTGTTTTTT

d_gene: -
j_gene: TRBJ2-2
abundance: -
v_gene: TRBV6-5
CDR3aa: CASTTQRASGGELFF
CDR3nt: TGTGCCAGCACGACTCAGCGGGCGAGTGGCGGGGAGCTGTTTTTT

d_gene: -
j_gene: TRBJ2-2
abundance: -
v_gene: TRBV7-2
CDR3aa: CASSLGPSGTGELFF
CDR3nt: TGTGCCAGCAGCCTTGGGCCTTCGGGCACCGGGGAGCTGTTTTTT

d_gene: -
j_gene: TRBJ2-1
abundance: -
v_gene: TRBV29-1
CDR3aa: CSLAGSAVQFF
CDR3nt: TGCAGCCTCGCAGGGTCGGCTGTGCAGTTCTTC

d_gene: -
j_gene: TRBJ2-7
abundance: -
v_gene: TRBV6-5
CDR3aa: CAATSHSYEQYF
CDR3nt: TGTGCCGCCACGTCCCACTCCTACGAGCAGTACTTC

d_gene: TRBD1
j_gene: TRBJ2-7
abundance: -
v_gene: TRBV30
CDR3aa: CAWSAGGTYEQYF
CDR3nt: TGTGCCTGGTCGGCAGGGGGCACCTACGAGCAGTACTTC

d_gene: -
j_gene: TRBJ1-1
abundance: -
v_gene: TRBV18
CDR3aa: CASSPQGTNTEAFF
CDR3nt: TGTGCCAGCTCACCGCAGGGAACGAACACTGAAGCTTTCTTT

d_gene: TRBD1
j_gene: TRBJ1-4
abundance: once
v_gene: TRBV19
CDR3aa: CASRQGNNNEKLFF
CDR3nt: TGTGCCAGTAGACAGGGGAACAATAATGAAAAACTGTTTTTT

d_gene: -
j_gene: TRBJ1-5
abundance: -
v_gene: TRBV6-5
CDR3aa: CASSARAWGNQPQHF
CDR3nt: TGTGCCAGCAGTGCCCGGGCCTGGGGTAATCAGCCCCAGCATTTT

d_gene: -
j_gene: TRBJ1-5
abundance: -
v_gene: TRBV7-6
CDR3aa: CASSSVGGSNQPQHF
CDR3nt: TGTGCCAGCAGCTCCGTGGGTGGAAGCAATCAGCCCCAGCATTTT

d_gene: TRBD2
j_gene: TRBJ2-7
abundance: -
v_gene: TRBV7-2
CDR3aa: CASSKSSGTYEQYF
CDR3nt: TGTGCCAGCAGCAAGTCTAGCGGAACCTACGAGCAGTACTTC

d_gene: -
j_gene: TRBJ1-4
abundance: -
v_gene: TRBV6-6
CDR3aa: CASTDLTNEKLFF
CDR3nt: TGTGCCAGCACCGATCTAACTAATGAAAAACTGTTTTTT

d_gene: TRBD1
j_gene: TRBJ1-1
abundance: few
v_gene: TRBV25-1
CDR3aa: CASSANSGQGARYTEAFF
CDR3nt: TGTGCCAGCAGTGCAAACTCCGGACAGGGGGCGCGTTATACTGAAGCTTTCTTT

d_gene: -
j_gene: TRBJ2-7
abundance: -
v_gene: TRBV5-4
CDR3aa: CASSSGPVGEQYF
CDR3nt: TGTGCCAGCAGCTCGGGCCCAGTGGGCGAGCAGTACTTC

d_gene: -
j_gene: TRBJ2-2
abundance: -
v_gene: TRBV30
CDR3aa: CAWSWELAGTGELFF
CDR3nt: TGTGCCTGGAGTTGGGAACTTGCAGGGACCGGGGAGCTGTTTTTT

d_gene: -
j_gene: TRBJ1-1
abundance: -
v_gene: TRBV10-1
CDR3aa: CASSDPGRTEAFF
CDR3nt: TGCGCCAGCAGTGACCCAGGGAGAACTGAAGCTTTCTTT

d_gene: -
j_gene: TRBJ2-6
abundance: -
v_gene: TRBV5-6
CDR3aa: CASSPFFISGANVLTF
CDR3nt: TGTGCCAGCAGCCCTTTCTTTATCTCTGGGGCCAACGTCCTGACTTTC

d_gene: -
j_gene: TRBJ2-7
abundance: -
v_gene: TRBV14
CDR3aa: CASSPSTKLYEQYF
CDR3nt: TGTGCCAGCAGCCCGTCTACAAAGCTCTACGAGCAGTACTTC

d_gene: -
j_gene: TRBJ1-2
abundance: -
v_gene: TRBV5-1
CDR3aa: CASSFQEGFYGYTF
CDR3nt: TGCGCCAGCAGCTTTCAGGAGGGTTTCTATGGCTACACCTTC

d_gene: -
j_gene: TRBJ1-4
abundance: -
v_gene: TRBV7-2
CDR3aa: CASSMDPYEKLFF
CDR3nt: TGTGCCAGCAGCATGGACCCATATGAAAAACTGTTTTTT

d_gene: TRBD1
j_gene: TRBJ1-1
abundance: -
v_gene: TRBV6-5
CDR3aa: CASSSTGGGTEAFF
CDR3nt: TGTGCCAGCAGCTCCACAGGGGGAGGCACTGAAGCTTTCTTT

d_gene: -
j_gene: TRBJ2-7
abundance: -
v_gene: TRBV4-2
CDR3aa: CASSQEKLSEQYF
CDR3nt: TGTGCCAGCAGCCAAGAAAAACTGTCCGAGCAGTACTTC

d_gene: -
j_gene: TRBJ1-2
abundance: -
v_gene: TRBV7-9
CDR3aa: CASSLVLGYGYTF
CDR3nt: TGTGCCAGCAGCTTAGTGTTGGGATATGGCTACACCTTC

d_gene: -
j_gene: TRBJ2-7
abundance: -
v_gene: TRBV4-2
CDR3aa: CASSQEGTPYEQYF
CDR3nt: TGTGCCAGCAGCCAAGAAGGGACACCCTACGAGCAGTACTTC

d_gene: TRBD2
j_gene: TRBJ2-7
abundance: few
v_gene: TRBV27
CDR3aa: CASSSLPAGAGYEQYF
CDR3nt: TGTGCCAGCAGTTCTTTACCAGCGGGAGCGGGCTACGAGCAGTACTTC

d_gene: -
j_gene: TRBJ1-1
abundance: many
v_gene: TRBV30
CDR3aa: CAWSPGNRAAFF
CDR3nt: TGTGCCTGGAGTCCGGGGAACAGGGCGGCTTTCTTT

d_gene: -
j_gene: TRBJ1-1
abundance: -
v_gene: TRBV11-2
CDR3aa: CASSRGIGNTEAFF
CDR3nt: TGTGCCAGCAGCCGCGGAATAGGGAACACTGAAGCTTTCTTT

d_gene: -
j_gene: TRBJ2-1
abundance: -
v_gene: TRBV30
CDR3aa: CAWSPPRGRETYNEQFF
CDR3nt: TGTGCCTGGAGTCCCCCCAGGGGGCGGGAGACATACAATGAGCAGTTCTTC

d_gene: -
j_gene: TRBJ1-5
abundance: -
v_gene: TRBV30
CDR3aa: CAWSSRGALVNQPQHF
CDR3nt: TGTGCCTGGAGTAGTCGCGGGGCCCTGGTCAATCAGCCCCAGCATTTT

d_gene: TRBD1
j_gene: TRBJ1-5
abundance: once
v_gene: TRBV25-1
CDR3aa: CASKGQGSFQPQHF
CDR3nt: TGTGCCAGCAAGGGACAGGGGTCATTTCAGCCCCAGCATTTT

d_gene: -
j_gene: TRBJ2-1
abundance: once
v_gene: TRBV30
CDR3aa: CAWSLGVLSNEQFF
CDR3nt: TGTGCCTGGAGTTTGGGAGTCCTTTCCAATGAGCAGTTCTTC

d_gene: -
j_gene: TRBJ2-3
abundance: -
v_gene: TRBV7-2
CDR3aa: CASSPRGGDTQYF
CDR3nt: TGTGCCAGCAGTCCAAGAGGTGGGGATACGCAGTATTTT

d_gene: TRBD1
j_gene: TRBJ2-1
abundance: once
v_gene: TRBV11-2
CDR3aa: CASSLRRDRGYNEQFF
CDR3nt: TGTGCCAGCAGCTTGAGAAGGGACAGGGGGTACAATGAGCAGTTCTTC

d_gene: -
j_gene: TRBJ2-4
abundance: once
v_gene: TRBV7-2
CDR3aa: CASSLAGENIQYF
CDR3nt: TGTGCCAGCAGCTTAGCGGGAGAAAACATTCAGTACTTC

d_gene: TRBD1
j_gene: TRBJ2-3
abundance: few
v_gene: TRBV28
CDR3aa: CASRDRTGVTQYF
CDR3nt: TGTGCCAGCAGGGATAGAACAGGGGTGACGCAGTATTTT

d_gene: -
j_gene: TRBJ2-6
abundance: -
v_gene: TRBV6-4
CDR3aa: CASSDTGDSGANVLTF
CDR3nt: TGTGCCAGCAGTGACACAGGTGATTCTGGGGCCAACGTCCTGACTTTC

d_gene: TRBD1
j_gene: TRBJ2-7
abundance: -
v_gene: TRBV7-9
CDR3aa: CASSGIRTGFPEQYF
CDR3nt: TGTGCCAGCAGCGGTATACGGACAGGGTTCCCCGAGCAGTACTTC